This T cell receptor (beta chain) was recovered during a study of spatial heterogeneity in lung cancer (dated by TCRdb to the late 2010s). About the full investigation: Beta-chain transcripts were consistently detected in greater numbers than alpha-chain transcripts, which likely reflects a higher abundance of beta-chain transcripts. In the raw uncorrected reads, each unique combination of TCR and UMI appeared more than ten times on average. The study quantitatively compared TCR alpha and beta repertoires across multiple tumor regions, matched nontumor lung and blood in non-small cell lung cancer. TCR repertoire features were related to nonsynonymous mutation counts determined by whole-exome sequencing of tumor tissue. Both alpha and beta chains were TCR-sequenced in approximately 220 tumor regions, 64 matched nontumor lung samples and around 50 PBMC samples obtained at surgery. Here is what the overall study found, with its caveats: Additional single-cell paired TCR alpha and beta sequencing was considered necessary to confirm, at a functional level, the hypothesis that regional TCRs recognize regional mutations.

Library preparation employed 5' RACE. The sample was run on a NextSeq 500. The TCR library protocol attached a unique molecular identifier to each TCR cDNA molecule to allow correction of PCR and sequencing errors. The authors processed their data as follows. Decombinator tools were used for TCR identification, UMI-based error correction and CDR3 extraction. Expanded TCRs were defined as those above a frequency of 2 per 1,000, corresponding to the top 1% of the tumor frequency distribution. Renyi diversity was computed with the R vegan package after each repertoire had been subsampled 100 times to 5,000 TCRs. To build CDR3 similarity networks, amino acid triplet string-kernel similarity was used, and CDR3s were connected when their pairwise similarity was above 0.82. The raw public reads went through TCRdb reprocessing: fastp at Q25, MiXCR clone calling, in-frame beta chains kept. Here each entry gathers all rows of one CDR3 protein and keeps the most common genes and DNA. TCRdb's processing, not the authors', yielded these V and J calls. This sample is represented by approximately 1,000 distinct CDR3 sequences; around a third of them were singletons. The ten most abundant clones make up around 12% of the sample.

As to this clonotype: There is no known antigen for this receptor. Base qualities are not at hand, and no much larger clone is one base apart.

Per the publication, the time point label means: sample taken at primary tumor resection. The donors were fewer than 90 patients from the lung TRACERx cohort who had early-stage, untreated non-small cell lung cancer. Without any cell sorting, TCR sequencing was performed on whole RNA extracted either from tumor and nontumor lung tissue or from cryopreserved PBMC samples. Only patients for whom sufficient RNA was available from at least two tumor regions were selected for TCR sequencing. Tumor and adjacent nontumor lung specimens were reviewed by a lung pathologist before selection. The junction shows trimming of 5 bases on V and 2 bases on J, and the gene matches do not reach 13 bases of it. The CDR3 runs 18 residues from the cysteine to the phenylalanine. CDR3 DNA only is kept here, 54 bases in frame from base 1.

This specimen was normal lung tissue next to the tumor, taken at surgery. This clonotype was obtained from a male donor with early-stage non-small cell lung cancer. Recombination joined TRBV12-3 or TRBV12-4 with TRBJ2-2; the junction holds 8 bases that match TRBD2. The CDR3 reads CASSKIPGGVFNTGELFF. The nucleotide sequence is TGTGCCAGCAGTAAGATCCCGGGGGGGGTTTTTAACACCGGGGAGCTGTTTTTT.